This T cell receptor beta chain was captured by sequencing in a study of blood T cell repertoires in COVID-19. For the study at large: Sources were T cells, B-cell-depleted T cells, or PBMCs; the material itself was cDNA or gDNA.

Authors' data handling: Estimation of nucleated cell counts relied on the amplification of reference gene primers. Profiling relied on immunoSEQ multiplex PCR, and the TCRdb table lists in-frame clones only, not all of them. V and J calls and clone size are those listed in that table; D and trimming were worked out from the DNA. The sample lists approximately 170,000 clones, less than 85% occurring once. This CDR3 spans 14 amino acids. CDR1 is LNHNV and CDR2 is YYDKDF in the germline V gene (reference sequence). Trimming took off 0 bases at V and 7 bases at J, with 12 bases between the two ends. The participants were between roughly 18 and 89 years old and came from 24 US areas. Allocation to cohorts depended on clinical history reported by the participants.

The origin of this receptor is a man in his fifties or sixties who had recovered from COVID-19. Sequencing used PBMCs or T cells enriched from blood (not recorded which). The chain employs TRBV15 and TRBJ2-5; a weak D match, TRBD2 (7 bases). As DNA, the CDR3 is TGTGCCACCAGCAGAGATCGGGGGGCTAGGACCCAGTACTTC. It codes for CATSRDRGARTQYF.